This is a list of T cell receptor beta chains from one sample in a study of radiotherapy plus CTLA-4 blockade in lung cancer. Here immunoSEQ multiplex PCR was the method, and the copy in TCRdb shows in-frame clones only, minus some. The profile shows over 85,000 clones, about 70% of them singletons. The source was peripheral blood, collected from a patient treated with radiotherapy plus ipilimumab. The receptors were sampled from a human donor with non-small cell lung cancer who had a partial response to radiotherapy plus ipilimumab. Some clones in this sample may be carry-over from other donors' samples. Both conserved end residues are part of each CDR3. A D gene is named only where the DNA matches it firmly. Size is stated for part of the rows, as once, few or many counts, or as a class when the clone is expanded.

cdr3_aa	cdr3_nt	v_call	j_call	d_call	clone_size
CASGDGTLYNEQFF	TGTGCCAGCGGAGACGGGACACTATACAATGAGCAGTTCTTC	TRBV28	TRBJ2-1	-	-
CASSWSGGKAYGQYF	TGTGCCAGCAGCTGGTCGGGGGGGAAAGCCTACGGGCAGTACTTC	TRBV7-2	TRBJ2-7	TRBD2	few
CASSLGDTILNEKLFF	TGTGCCAGCAGCTTAGGAGACACCATACTGAATGAAAAACTGTTTTTT	TRBV7-9	TRBJ1-4	-	-
CASSLGQGNQPQHF	TGTGCCAGCAGCTTAGGACAGGGAAATCAGCCCCAGCATTTT	TRBV7-2	TRBJ1-5	TRBD1	-
CASRTAYGYTF	TGTGCCAGCCGGACAGCTTATGGCTACACCTTC	TRBV28	TRBJ1-2	-	-
CASSLDGGGSGNTIYF	TGTGCCAGCAGCTTAGACGGGGGGGGCTCTGGAAACACCATATATTTT	TRBV5-4	TRBJ1-3	-	-
CASSYSGIASSYEQYF	TGTGCCAGCAGTTACTCTGGTATAGCCAGCTCCTACGAGCAGTACTTC	TRBV6-5	TRBJ2-7	-	-
CASSLKTGMNTEAFF	TGTGCCAGCAGCTTGAAGACAGGGATGAACACTGAAGCTTTCTTT	TRBV7-3	TRBJ1-1	TRBD1	-
CASSDRGGANNSPLHF	TGTGCCAGTAGTGACCGCGGGGGTGCCAATAATTCACCCCTCCACTTT	TRBV19	TRBJ1-6	-	-
CASSLARDEQYF	TGTGCCAGCAGCTTAGCGCGTGACGAGCAGTACTTC	TRBV7-9	TRBJ2-7	-	-
CASSPQGFNQPQHF	TGTGCCAGCAGCCCACAGGGGTTCAATCAGCCCCAGCATTTT	TRBV6-6	TRBJ1-5	TRBD1	-
CASSRQGESSPLHF	TGTGCCAGCAGCCGACAGGGGGAGAGTTCACCCCTCCACTTT	TRBV11-3	TRBJ1-6	TRBD1	-
CASSPTKGQGSEQYF	TGTGCCAGCAGTCCTACTAAGGGACAGGGATCCGAGCAGTACTTC	TRBV6-6	TRBJ2-7	TRBD1	few
CASSLGSGVEETQYF	TGTGCCAGCAGCTTGGGTAGCGGGGTGGAAGAGACCCAGTACTTC	TRBV11-3	TRBJ2-5	TRBD2	-
CASSARMGQGERGTEAFF	TGTGCCAGCAGCGCGCGAATGGGACAGGGTGAGCGGGGCACTGAAGCTTTCTTT	TRBV11-3	TRBJ1-1	TRBD1	-
CASNLLGTEDQPQHF	TGTGCCAGCAATCTCCTGGGGACAGAGGATCAGCCCCAGCATTTT	TRBV6-6	TRBJ1-5	TRBD1	-
CASSLLPGNQPQHF	TGCGCCAGCAGCTTGCTCCCCGGGAATCAGCCCCAGCATTTT	TRBV5-1	TRBJ1-5	-	-
CASSGGAGETQYF	TGTGCCAGCAGCGGAGGGGCGGGCGAGACCCAGTACTTC	TRBV7-2	TRBJ2-5	-	-
CASSPRIGQSNQDTEAFF	TGTGCCAGCTCCCCACGGATCGGACAGTCCAATCAGGACACTGAAGCTTTCTTT	TRBV18	TRBJ1-1	-	-
CASRRAGTGSEGYTF	TGTGCCAGCAGACGTGCCGGGACAGGGAGTGAGGGCTACACCTTC	TRBV7-9	TRBJ1-2	TRBD1	few
CASSLPAGIYEQYF	TGTGCCAGCAGCTTACCAGCGGGAATTTACGAGCAGTACTTC	TRBV7-3	TRBJ2-7	TRBD2	-
CASSVTGGYEQYF	TGTGCCAGCAGTGTGACCGGGGGCTACGAGCAGTACTTC	TRBV6-6	TRBJ2-7	-	once
CASSPRAGTGGSQSSYNEQFF	TGTGCCAGCTCACCCAGGGCTGGGACAGGGGGCTCCCAGAGCTCCTACAATGAGCAGTTCTTC	TRBV18	TRBJ2-1	TRBD1	few
CASSIDGSNNEQFF	TGTGCCAGCAGCATCGACGGGTCGAACAATGAGCAGTTCTTC	TRBV4-2	TRBJ2-1	-	-
CASSSKDLVTGDTQYF	TGTGCCAGCAGTTCCAAAGATCTGGTTACCGGAGATACGCAGTATTTT	TRBV7-6	TRBJ2-3	-	few
CASRPSGGGDYEQYF	TGTGCCAGCAGACCTAGCGGAGGGGGGGACTACGAGCAGTACTTC	TRBV28	TRBJ2-7	-	-
CASSQEVRLTNTEAFF	TGCGCCAGCAGCCAAGAAGTGCGACTGACGAACACTGAAGCTTTCTTT	TRBV4-1	TRBJ1-1	-	-
CASSFQGPGTGELFF	TGCGCCAGCAGCTTCCAGGGGCCCGGAACCGGGGAGCTGTTTTTT	TRBV5-1	TRBJ2-2	-	-
CATSRDRGGQFF	TGTGCCACCAGCAGAGATAGGGGGGGGCAGTTCTTC	TRBV15	TRBJ2-1	-	-
CASRTSGRAGEQYF	TGTGCCAGCAGGACTAGCGGGAGGGCCGGAGAGCAGTACTTC	TRBV6-1	TRBJ2-7	TRBD2	few
CSVDTGGQETQYF	TGCAGCGTTGACACGGGGGGCCAAGAGACCCAGTACTTC	TRBV29-1	TRBJ2-5	TRBD2	-
CASSPRTSGTQETQYF	TGTGCCAGCAGCCCGAGGACTAGCGGGACACAAGAGACCCAGTACTTC	TRBV7-8	TRBJ2-5	TRBD2	few
CASSLRRGQGNTEAFF	TGTGCCAGCAGTTTACGCAGGGGGCAAGGCAACACTGAAGCTTTCTTT	TRBV28	TRBJ1-1	TRBD1	few
CASRKAGSQYNEQFF	TGTGCCAGCAGGAAAGCGGGAAGCCAATACAATGAGCAGTTCTTC	TRBV28	TRBJ2-1	TRBD2	-
CASSIRGTSRGYTF	TGTGCCAGTAGTATCCGGGGAACCTCGAGAGGCTACACCTTC	TRBV19	TRBJ1-2	-	-
CASSLLTGVEQYF	TGCGCCAGCAGCTTGCTGACGGGAGTTGAGCAGTACTTC	TRBV5-1	TRBJ2-7	-	-
CASSRGHGVGTDTQYF	TGCGCCAGCAGCCGAGGACATGGGGTGGGCACAGATACGCAGTATTTT	TRBV4-1	TRBJ2-3	-	few
CAIRPGGSYNEQFF	TGTGCCATCAGACCAGGAGGCTCCTACAATGAGCAGTTCTTC	TRBV10-3	TRBJ2-1	-	few
CASSVGGMYNEQFF	TGTGCCAGCAGCGTAGGAGGAATGTACAATGAGCAGTTCTTC	TRBV9	TRBJ2-1	-	-
CASSLFGGGRETQYF	TGTGCCAGCAGCTTATTTGGCGGGGGCCGGGAGACCCAGTACTTC	TRBV7-2	TRBJ2-5	-	-
CASSLGLAVSYEQYF	TGTGCCAGCAGCCTGGGACTAGCGGTATCCTACGAGCAGTACTTC	TRBV11-2	TRBJ2-7	TRBD2	few
CASSLDPGQIIGYF	TGCGCCAGCAGCTTGGATCCGGGACAGATAATCGGTTACTTC	TRBV5-1	TRBJ2-7	TRBD1	once
CASSPAVEAYEQYF	TGTGCCAGCTCACCGGCAGTGGAGGCCTACGAGCAGTACTTC	TRBV18	TRBJ2-7	-	-
CASSQDYRENEQFF	TGTGCCAGCAGCCAAGATTACAGGGAGAATGAGCAGTTCTTC	TRBV4-2	TRBJ2-1	-	-
CASSLLSGRANYEQYF	TGCGCCAGCAGCCTACTTAGCGGGAGGGCGAACTACGAGCAGTACTTC	TRBV5-1	TRBJ2-7	TRBD2	-
CASSTGTGGYNEQFF	TGTGCCAGTAGTACCGGGACAGGGGGCTACAATGAGCAGTTCTTC	TRBV19	TRBJ2-1	TRBD1	-
CASSHTTGRSYNEQFF	TGCGCCAGCAGCCACACTACAGGGCGCTCCTACAATGAGCAGTTCTTC	TRBV4-3	TRBJ2-1	-	-
CASSQRWAYGYTF	TGTGCCAGCAGCCAAAGGTGGGCCTATGGCTACACCTTC	TRBV7-2	TRBJ1-2	-	-